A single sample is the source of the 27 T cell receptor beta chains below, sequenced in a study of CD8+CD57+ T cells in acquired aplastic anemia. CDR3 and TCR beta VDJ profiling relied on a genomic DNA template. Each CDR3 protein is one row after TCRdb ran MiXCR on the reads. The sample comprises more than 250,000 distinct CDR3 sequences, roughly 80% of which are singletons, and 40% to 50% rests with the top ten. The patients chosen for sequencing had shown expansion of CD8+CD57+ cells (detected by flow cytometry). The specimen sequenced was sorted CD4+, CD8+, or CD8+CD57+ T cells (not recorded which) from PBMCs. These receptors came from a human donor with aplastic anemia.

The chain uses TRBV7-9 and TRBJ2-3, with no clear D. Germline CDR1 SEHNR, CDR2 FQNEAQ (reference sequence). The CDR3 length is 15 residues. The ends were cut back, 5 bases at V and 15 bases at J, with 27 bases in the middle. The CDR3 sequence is CASSVEEHTQDFGYF. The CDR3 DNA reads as TGTGCCAGCAGCGTAGAGGAACATACGCAGGATTTTGGCTATTTT.

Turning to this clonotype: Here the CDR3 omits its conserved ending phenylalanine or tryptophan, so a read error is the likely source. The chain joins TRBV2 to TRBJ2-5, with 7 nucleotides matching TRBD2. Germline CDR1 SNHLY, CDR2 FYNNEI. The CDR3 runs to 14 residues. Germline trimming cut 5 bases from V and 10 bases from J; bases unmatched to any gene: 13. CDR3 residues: CASSNGREHEHQYV. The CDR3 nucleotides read TGTGCCAGCAGTAATGGGAGGGAGCATGAGCACCAGTACGTC.

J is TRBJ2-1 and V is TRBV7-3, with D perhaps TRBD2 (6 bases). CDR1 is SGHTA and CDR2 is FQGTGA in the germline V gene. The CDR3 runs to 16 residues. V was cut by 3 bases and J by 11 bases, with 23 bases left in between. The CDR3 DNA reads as TGTGCCAGCAGCTTTCAAAGAAGCGGGTCGGGCGATAAGCAGTTCTTC. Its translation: CASSFQRSGSGDKQFF. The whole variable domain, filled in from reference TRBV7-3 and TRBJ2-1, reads GAGVSQTPSNKVTEKGKYVELRCDPISGHTALYWYRQSLGQGPEFLIYFQGTGAADDSGLPNDRFFAVRPEGSVSTLKIQRTERGDSAVYLCASSFQRSGSGDKQFFGPGTRLTVL.

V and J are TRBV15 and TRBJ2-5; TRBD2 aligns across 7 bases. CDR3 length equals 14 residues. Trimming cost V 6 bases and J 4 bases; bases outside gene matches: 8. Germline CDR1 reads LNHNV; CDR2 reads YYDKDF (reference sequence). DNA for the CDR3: TGTGCCACCAGTTCCGCGGGAGCGGGAGAGACCCAGTACTTC. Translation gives CATSSAGAGETQYF.

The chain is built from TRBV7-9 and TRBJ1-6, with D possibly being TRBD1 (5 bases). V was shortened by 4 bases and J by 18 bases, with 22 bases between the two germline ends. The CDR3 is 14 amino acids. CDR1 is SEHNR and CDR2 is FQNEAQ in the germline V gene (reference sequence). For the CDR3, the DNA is TGTGCCAGCAGCTCACAAAGAAGCGGGGGGAGCGACCACTTT. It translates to CASSSQRSGGSDHF.

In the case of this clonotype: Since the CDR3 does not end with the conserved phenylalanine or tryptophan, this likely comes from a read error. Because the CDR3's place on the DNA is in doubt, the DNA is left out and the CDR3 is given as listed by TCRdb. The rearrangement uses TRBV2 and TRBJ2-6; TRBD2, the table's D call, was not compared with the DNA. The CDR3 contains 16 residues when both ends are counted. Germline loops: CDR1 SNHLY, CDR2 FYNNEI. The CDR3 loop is CASSLAGSDGANVRTV.

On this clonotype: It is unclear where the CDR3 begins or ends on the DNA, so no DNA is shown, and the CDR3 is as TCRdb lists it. The CDR3 protein is CASGVAGWIQYFVF. V is TRBV9 and J is TRBJ2-1. Per the germline V gene, CDR1 is SGDLS and CDR2 is YYNGEE. The length of the CDR3 is 14 amino acids, counting both ends.

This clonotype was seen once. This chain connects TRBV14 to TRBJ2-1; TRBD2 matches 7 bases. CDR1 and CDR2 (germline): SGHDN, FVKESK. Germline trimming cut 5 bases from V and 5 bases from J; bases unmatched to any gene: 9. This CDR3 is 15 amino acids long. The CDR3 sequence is CASSVGGWGHNEQFF. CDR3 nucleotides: TGTGCCAGCAGCGTCGGGGGGTGGGGACACAATGAGCAGTTCTTC.

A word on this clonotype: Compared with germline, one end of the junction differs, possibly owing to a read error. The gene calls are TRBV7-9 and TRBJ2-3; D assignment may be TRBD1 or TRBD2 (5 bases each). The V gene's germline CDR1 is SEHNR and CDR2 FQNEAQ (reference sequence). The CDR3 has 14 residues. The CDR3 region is CASSLGDQDTQYFF. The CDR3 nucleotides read TGTGCCAGCAGCCTAGGGGACCAAGACACCCAGTACTTCTTT. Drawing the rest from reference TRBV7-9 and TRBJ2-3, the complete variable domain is DTGVSQNPRHKITKRGQNVTFRCDPISEHNRLYWYRQTLGQGPEFLTYFQNEAQLEKSRLLSDRFSAERPKGSFSTLEIQRTEQGDSAMYLCASSLGDQDTQYFFGPGTRLTVL.

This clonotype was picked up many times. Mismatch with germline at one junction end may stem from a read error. CDR3 region: CASSIAGGQDTQYF. CDR3 in DNA: TGTGCCAGCAGCATAGCGGGAGGTCAAGATACGCAGTATTTT. V gene TRBV7-8 combines with J gene TRBJ2-3; the match to TRBD2 covers 10 bases. The CDR3 sequence is 14 residues long. Germline CDR1 reads SGHVS; CDR2 reads FQNEAQ. The variable domain in full, completed from reference TRBV7-8 and TRBJ2-3, reads GAGVSQSPRYKVAKRGQDVALRCDPISGHVSLFWYQQALGQGPEFLTYFQNEAQLDKSGLPSDRFFAERPEGSVSTLKIQRTQQEDSAVYLCASSIAGGQDTQYFGPGTRLTVL.

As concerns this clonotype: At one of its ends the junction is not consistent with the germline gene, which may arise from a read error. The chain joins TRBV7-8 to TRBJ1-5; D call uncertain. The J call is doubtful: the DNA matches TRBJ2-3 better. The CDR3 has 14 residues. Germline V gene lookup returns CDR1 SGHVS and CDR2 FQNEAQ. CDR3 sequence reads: CASSLAYSHHTQYF. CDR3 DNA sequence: TGTGCCAGCAGCTTGGCCTATAGCCATCATACCCAGTATTTT.

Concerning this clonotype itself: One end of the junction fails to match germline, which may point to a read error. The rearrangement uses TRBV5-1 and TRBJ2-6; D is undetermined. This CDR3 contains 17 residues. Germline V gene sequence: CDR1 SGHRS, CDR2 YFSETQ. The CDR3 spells CASTLRWVPSGANVLTF. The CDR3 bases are TGTGCCAGCACCTTGCGGTGGGTCCCCTCTGGGGCCAACGTCCTGACTTTC.

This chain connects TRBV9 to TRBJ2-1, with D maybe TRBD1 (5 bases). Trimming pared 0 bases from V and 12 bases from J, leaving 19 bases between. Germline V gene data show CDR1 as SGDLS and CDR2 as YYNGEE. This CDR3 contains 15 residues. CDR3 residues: CASSVALADTDTQFF. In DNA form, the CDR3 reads TGTGCCAGCAGCGTAGCACTCGCGGACACAGATACGCAGTTCTTC.

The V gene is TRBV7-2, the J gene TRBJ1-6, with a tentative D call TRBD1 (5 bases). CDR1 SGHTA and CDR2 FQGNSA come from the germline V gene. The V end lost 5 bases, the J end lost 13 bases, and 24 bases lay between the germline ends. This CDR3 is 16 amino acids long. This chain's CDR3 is CASSPGDIAANSPLHF. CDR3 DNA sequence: TGTGCCAGCAGCCCGGGGGATATTGCCGCCAACTCTCCCCTCCACTTT.

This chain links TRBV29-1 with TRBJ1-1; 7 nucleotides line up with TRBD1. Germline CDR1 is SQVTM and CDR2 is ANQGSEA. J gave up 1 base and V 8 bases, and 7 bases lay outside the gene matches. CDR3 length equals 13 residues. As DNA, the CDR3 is TGCAGCACGTGGGACAGACAGAACACTGAAGCTTTCTTT. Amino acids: CSTWDRQNTEAFF.

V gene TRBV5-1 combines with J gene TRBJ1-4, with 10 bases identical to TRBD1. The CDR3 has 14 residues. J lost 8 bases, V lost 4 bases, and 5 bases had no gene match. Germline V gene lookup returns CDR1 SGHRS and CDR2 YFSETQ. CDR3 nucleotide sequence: TGCGCCAGCAGCGAGGGGACAGGGGACGAAAAACTGTTTTTT. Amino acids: CASSEGTGDEKLFF.

CDR3 amino acids: CASGGAGSTQYF. The DNA of the CDR3 is TGTGCCAGCGGCGGAGCAGGGAGCACTCAGTACTTC. This chain connects TRBV7-2 to TRBJ2-4, with D perhaps matching TRBD1 or TRBD2 (5 bases each). The germline V and J ends were trimmed by 8 bases and 12 bases, with 17 bases remaining between them. Germline CDR1 is SGHTA and CDR2 is FQGNSA. The CDR3 loop spans 12 amino acids.

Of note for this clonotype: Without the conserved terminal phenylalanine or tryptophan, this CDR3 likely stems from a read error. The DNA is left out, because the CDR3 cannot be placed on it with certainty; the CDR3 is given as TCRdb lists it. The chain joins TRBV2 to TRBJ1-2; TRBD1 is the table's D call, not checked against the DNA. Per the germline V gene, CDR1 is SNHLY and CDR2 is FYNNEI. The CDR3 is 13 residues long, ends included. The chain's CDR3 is CASTEEGGRGYGY.

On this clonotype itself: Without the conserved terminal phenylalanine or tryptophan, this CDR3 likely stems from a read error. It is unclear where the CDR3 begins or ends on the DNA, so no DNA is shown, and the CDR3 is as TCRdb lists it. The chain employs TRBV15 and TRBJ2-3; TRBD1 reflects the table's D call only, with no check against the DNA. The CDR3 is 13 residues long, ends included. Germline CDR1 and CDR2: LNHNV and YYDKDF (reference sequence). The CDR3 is CATRGGGNDTPNS.

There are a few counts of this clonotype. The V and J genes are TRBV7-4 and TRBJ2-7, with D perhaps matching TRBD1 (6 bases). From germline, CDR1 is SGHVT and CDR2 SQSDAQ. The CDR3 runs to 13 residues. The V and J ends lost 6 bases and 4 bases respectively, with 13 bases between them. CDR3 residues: CASRRTAAYEQYF. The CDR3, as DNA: TGTGCCAGCAGGAGGACAGCCGCTTACGAGCAGTACTTC. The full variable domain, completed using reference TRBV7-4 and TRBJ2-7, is GAGVSQSPRYKVAKRGRDVALRCDSISGHVTLYWYRQTLGQGSEVLTYSQSDAQRDKSGRPSGRFSAERPERSVSTLKIQRTEQGDSAVYLCASRRTAAYEQYFGPGTRLTVT.

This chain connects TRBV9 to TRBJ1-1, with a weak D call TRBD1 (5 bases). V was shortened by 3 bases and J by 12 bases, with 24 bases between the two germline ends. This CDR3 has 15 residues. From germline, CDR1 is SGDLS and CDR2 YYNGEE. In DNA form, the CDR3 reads TGTGCCAGCAGCGGGGATGGGGGAGGTGGCTACACCTCTTTCTTT. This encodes CASSGDGGGGYTSFF.

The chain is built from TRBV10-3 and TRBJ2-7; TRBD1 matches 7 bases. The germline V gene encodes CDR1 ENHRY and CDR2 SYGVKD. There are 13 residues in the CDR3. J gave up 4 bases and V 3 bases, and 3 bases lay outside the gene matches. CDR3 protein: CAISDQTGYEQYF. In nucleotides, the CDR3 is TGTGCCATCAGTGACCAGACAGGGTACGAGCAGTACTTC.

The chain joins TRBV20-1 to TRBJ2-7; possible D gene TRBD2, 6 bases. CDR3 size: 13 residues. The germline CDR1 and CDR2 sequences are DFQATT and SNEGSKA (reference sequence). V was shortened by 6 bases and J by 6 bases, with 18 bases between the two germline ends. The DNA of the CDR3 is TGCAGTGCCCAGGGAGGACGCAGAGGCGAGCAGTACTTC. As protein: CSAQGGRRGEQYF.

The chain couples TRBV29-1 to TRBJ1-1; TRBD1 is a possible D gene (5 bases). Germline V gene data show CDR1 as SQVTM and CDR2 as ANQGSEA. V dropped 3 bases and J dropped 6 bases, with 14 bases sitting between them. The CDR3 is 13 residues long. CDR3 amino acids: CSVEPGGVAEAFF. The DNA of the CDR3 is TGCAGCGTTGAGCCGGGGGGGGTTGCTGAAGCTTTCTTT. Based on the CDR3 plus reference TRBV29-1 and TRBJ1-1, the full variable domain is SAVISQKPSRDICQRGTSLTIQCQVDSQVTMMFWYRQQPGQSLTLIATANQGSEATYESGFVIDKFPISRPNLTFSTLTVSNMSPEDSSIYLCSVEPGGVAEAFFGQGTRLTVV.

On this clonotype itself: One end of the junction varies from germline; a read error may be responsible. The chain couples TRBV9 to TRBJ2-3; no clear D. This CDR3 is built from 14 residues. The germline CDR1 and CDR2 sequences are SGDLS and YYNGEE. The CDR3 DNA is TGCGCCAGCAGCTTATCCGGTACTACAGATACGCAGTATTTT. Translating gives CASSLSGTTDTQYF.

CDR3: CATSDSHRGANYGYTF. In DNA form, the CDR3 reads TGTGCCACCAGTGATTCCCACAGGGGGGCAAACTATGGCTACACCTTC. V gene TRBV24-1 combines with J gene TRBJ1-2, with 8 bases that match TRBD1. J lost 2 bases, V lost 2 bases, and 6 bases had no gene match. The CDR3 is 16 amino acids. CDR1 is KGHDR, CDR2 SFDVKD, per germline.

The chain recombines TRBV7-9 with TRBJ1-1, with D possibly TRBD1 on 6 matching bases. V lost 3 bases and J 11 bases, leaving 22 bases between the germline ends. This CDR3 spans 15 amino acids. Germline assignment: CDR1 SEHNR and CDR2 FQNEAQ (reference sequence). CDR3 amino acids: CASSFERTGRSDAFF. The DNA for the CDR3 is TGTGCCAGCAGCTTTGAAAGAACAGGGAGGAGTGATGCTTTCTTT.